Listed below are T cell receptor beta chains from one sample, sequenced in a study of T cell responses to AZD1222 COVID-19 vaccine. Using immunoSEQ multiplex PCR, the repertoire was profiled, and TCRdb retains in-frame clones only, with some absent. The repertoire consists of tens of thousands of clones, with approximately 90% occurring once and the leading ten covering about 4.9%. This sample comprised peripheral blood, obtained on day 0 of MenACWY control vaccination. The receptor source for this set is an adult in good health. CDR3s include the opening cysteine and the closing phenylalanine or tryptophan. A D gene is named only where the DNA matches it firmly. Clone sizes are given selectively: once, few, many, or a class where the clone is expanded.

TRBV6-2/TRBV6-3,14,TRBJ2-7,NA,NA,CASSYGGAGDEQYF,TGTGCCAGCAGTTACGGCGGGGCCGGCGACGAGCAGTACTTC
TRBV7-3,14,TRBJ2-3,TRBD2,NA,CASSLTAGVDTQYF,TGTGCCAGCAGCTTAACCGCGGGGGTAGATACGCAGTATTTT
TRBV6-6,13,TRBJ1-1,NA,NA,CASSYPGQKEAFF,TGTGCCAGCAGTTACCCCGGACAGAAGGAAGCTTTCTTT
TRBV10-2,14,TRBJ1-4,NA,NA,CASSEDRFLEKLFF,TGCGCCAGCAGTGAGGACAGGTTTTTGGAAAAACTGTTTTTT
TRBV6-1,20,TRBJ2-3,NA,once,CASSDEIIIPGRRRTDTQYF,TGTGCCAGCAGTGACGAAATAATCATTCCGGGACGGCGGAGAACAGATACGCAGTATTTT
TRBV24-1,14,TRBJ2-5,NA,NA,CATSEAGIQETQYF,TGTGCCACCAGTGAGGCAGGGATACAAGAGACCCAGTACTTC
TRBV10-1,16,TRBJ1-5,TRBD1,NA,CASSDRDRVDNQPQHF,TGCGCCAGCAGTGACCGAGACAGGGTAGACAATCAGCCCCAGCATTTT
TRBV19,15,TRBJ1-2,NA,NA,CASSIARGPLYGYTF,TGTGCCAGTAGTATAGCCCGCGGACCGCTCTATGGCTACACCTTC
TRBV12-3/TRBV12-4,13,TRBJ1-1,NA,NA,CASRRTGFTEAFF,TGTGCCAGCAGACGAACAGGGTTCACTGAAGCTTTCTTT
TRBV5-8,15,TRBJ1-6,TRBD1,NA,CASSLGTAYNSPLHF,TGTGCCAGCAGCTTAGGGACAGCCTATAATTCACCCCTCCACTTT
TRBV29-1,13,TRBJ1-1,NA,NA,CSVARNKNTEAFF,TGCAGCGTTGCAAGGAATAAGAACACTGAAGCTTTCTTT
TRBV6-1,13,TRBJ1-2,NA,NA,CASSDFGLGGYTF,TGTGCCAGCAGTGATTTTGGGCTCGGCGGCTACACCTTC
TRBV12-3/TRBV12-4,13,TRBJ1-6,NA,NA,CASSLQGRSPLHF,TGTGCCAGCAGTTTACAGGGGCGTTCACCCCTCCACTTT
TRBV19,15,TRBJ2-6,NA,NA,CASSQGGTGANVLTF,TGTGCCAGTAGTCAAGGAGGGACCGGGGCCAACGTCCTGACTTTC
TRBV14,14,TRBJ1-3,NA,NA,CASSQERDGNTIYF,TGTGCCAGCAGCCAAGAGCGGGACGGAAACACCATATATTTT
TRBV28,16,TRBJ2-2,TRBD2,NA,CASSSLSGRGTGELFF,TGTGCCAGCAGTTCCCTTAGCGGGAGAGGGACCGGGGAGCTGTTTTTT
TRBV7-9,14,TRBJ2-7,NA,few,CASSLGEFAYEQYF,TGTGCCAGCAGCTTAGGGGAATTTGCCTACGAGCAGTACTTC
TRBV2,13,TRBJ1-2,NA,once,CASSFLAAYGYTF,TGTGCCAGCAGTTTTCTGGCGGCCTATGGCTACACCTTC
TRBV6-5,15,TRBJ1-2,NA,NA,CASSPEPTLINGYTF,TGTGCCAGCAGCCCCGAGCCGACGTTAATAAATGGCTACACCTTC
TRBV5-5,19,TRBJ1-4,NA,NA,CASSLAFPGAPQANEKLFF,TGTGCCAGCAGCTTGGCCTTCCCAGGGGCCCCACAAGCTAATGAAAAACTGTTTTTT
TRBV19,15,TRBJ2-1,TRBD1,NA,CASSVTGTGMNEQFF,TGTGCCAGTAGTGTTACCGGGACAGGGATGAATGAGCAGTTCTTC
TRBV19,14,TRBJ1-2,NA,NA,CASIPRVANYGYTF,TGTGCCAGTATACCTCGGGTGGCGAACTATGGCTACACCTTC
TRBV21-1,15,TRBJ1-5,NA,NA,CASSPPGQLNQPQHF,TGTGCCAGCAGCCCTCCGGGACAGCTCAATCAGCCCCAGCATTTT
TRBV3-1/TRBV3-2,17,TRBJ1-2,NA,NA,CASSQVQKGTVGYGYTF,TGTGCCAGCAGCCAAGTCCAAAAGGGGACGGTGGGCTATGGCTACACCTTC
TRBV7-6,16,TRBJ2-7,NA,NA,CASSLGGSEGGYEQYF,TGTGCCAGCAGCTTAGGGGGGAGCGAGGGTGGCTACGAGCAGTACTTC
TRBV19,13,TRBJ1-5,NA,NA,CASSIATVQPQHF,TGTGCCAGTAGCATAGCCACCGTACAGCCCCAGCATTTT
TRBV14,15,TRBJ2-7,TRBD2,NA,CASSQGVAGEYEQYF,TGTGCCAGCAGCCAAGGGGTAGCGGGAGAATACGAGCAGTACTTC
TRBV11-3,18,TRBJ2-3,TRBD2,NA,CASSLGVLAGSGTDTQYF,TGTGCCAGCAGCTTAGGTGTACTAGCGGGAAGTGGCACAGATACGCAGTATTTT
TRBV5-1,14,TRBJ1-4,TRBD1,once,CASSRQGMSEKLFF,TGCGCCAGCAGCCGACAGGGGATGAGTGAAAAACTGTTTTTT
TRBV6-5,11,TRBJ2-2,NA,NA,CASTFSGELFF,TGTGCCAGCACTTTCTCCGGGGAGCTGTTTTTT
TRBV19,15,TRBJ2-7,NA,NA,CASSPGQGRAYEQYF,TGTGCCAGTAGCCCGGGACAAGGAAGGGCCTACGAGCAGTACTTC
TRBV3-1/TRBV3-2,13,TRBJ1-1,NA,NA,CASSRKGNTEAFF,TGTGCCAGCAGCCGGAAGGGGAACACTGAAGCTTTCTTT
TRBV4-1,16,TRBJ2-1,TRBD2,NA,CASSQEAGGEYNEQFF,TGCGCCAGCAGCCAGGAAGCGGGAGGGGAGTACAATGAGCAGTTCTTC
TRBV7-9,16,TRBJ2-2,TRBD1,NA,CASSNIRQGRAGELFF,TGTGCCAGCAGCAACATACGACAGGGAAGGGCCGGGGAGCTGTTTTTT
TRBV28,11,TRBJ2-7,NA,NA,CASTGLYEQYF,TGTGCCAGCACAGGACTCTACGAGCAGTACTTC
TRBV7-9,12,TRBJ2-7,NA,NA,CASSKGPYEQYF,TGTGCCAGCAGCAAGGGTCCCTACGAGCAGTACTTC
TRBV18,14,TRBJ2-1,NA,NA,CASSSTDGRHEQFF,TGTGCCAGCTCATCGACGGACGGGCGGCATGAGCAGTTCTTC
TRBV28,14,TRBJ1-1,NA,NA,CASRAHPGGTEAFF,TGTGCCAGCAGAGCCCATCCGGGGGGCACTGAAGCTTTCTTT
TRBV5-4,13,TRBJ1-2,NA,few,CATTRGGDYGYTF,TGTGCCACCACCCGGGGGGGTGACTATGGCTACACCTTC
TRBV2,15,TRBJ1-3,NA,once,CASRAGQDSGNTIYF,TGTGCCAGCAGGGCGGGGCAGGACTCTGGAAACACCATATATTTT